The entry below gives a single TCR beta chain sequence along with its context. Axillary draining lymph nodes of breast cancer patients supplied the node samples. The sample originates from a study of breast tumors, draining lymph nodes, adjacent tissues. TCRdb processed the multiplex PCR reads anew with MiXCR; each CDR3 protein has one entry. The sample lists approximately 130,000 distinct CDR3 sequences, less than 25% occurring once. The sequenced sample consisted of axillary lymph node tissue. The sequence was obtained from a female donor with breast cancer. Some clones in this sample may be carry-over from other donors' samples.

This CDR3 is CASSQRTGANVLTF. In DNA, the CDR3 is TGTGCCAGCAGCCAAAGGACTGGGGCCAACGTCCTGACTTTC. The chain joins TRBV7-9 to TRBJ2-6; D unresolved. Germline CDR1 reads SEHNR; CDR2 reads FQNEAQ (reference sequence). V lost 5 bases, J lost 2 bases, and 7 bases lay in between. The CDR3 totals 14 residues.